The clone carrying this TCR beta chain was detected many times. A Clinical Activity Score of at least 3, a NOSPECS grade of at least 4 and a duration under 3 months were recorded in the ophthalmopathy patients. Uncontrolled infection, other autoimmune disease, pregnancy or lactation led to exclusion. Over 9 ml of fresh peripheral blood supplied the PBMCs. The CDR3 contains 16 residues. With V trimmed by 0 bases and J by 4 bases, 9 bases remained unmatched. Per germline, CDR1 DFQATT and CDR2 SNEGSKA (reference sequence). These data are taken from a study of T cells in Graves' hyperthyroidism and ophthalmopathy. RNA transcripts served as the template for amplifying TCR beta CDR3 regions. An initial round of RT-PCR targeting the TCR CDR3 relied on the HTBI primer set. TCRdb fed the multiplex PCR reads into MiXCR, producing one record per CDR3 protein. The repertoire holds 500,000 or so distinct CDR3 sequences, with about 16% as singletons.

The rearrangement uses TRBV20-1 and TRBJ2-5, with 9 bases aligning to TRBD1. The TCR comes from a woman aged 25-40 years with Graves' ophthalmopathy. Sequencing used blood. CDR3 sequence reads: CSARDSGTGGRETQYF. In DNA, the CDR3 is TGCAGTGCTAGAGATTCGGGAACAGGGGGCCGAGAGACCCAGTACTTC.